A selection of T cell receptor beta chains follows, all from one sample in a study of CD8 T cells in ankylosing spondylitis. MiXCR, applied by TCRdb to the 5' RACE reads, yields one record per CDR3 protein. The sample contains 250,000 to 400,000 distinct CDR3 sequences, approximately 10% of which appear only once. Sequencing input: blood, either unsorted or a sorted T cell fraction (not recorded which). All receptors derive from a female donor with ankylosing spondylitis or in good health (not recorded which). The CDR3 runs from the conserved cysteine through the conserved F or W. D genes are given only for firm matches. Clone size, where shown, is once, few, many, or a class for clones that have expanded.

J,length,size,V,D,CDR3,DNA
TRBJ2-3,15,.,TRBV11-2,.,CASSLKRRPTDTQYF,TGTGCCAGCAGCTTAAAGCGGAGACCCACAGATACGCAGTATTTT
TRBJ2-3,14,few,TRBV30,TRBD1,CAWSVRGGPTAQYF,TGTGCCTGGAGTGTACGAGGGGGCCCTACGGCGCAGTATTTT
TRBJ1-1,14,many,TRBV20-1,TRBD1,CSDWGTGGSLEAFF,TGCAGTGACTGGGGGACAGGGGGCTCTTTAGAAGCTTTCTTT
TRBJ2-5,12,many,TRBV13,.,CASSLTEGTQYF,TGTGCCAGCAGCCTTACCGAGGGGACCCAGTACTTC
TRBJ1-1,17,many,TRBV5-1,.,CASSLEPLMRGVTEAFF,TGCGCCAGCAGCTTGGAGCCCCTTATGAGGGGAGTCACTGAAGCTTTCTTT
TRBJ2-3,16,many,TRBV5-1,.,CASSLSFPEPTNTQYF,TGCGCCAGCAGCTTATCGTTCCCGGAACCCACGAATACGCAGTATTTT
TRBJ1-4,13,many,TRBV12-3/TRBV12-4,.,CASSLSGNEKLFF,TGTGCCAGCAGTTTGTCCGGGAATGAAAAACTGTTTTTT
TRBJ2-1,14,many,TRBV29-1,.,CSVELGQGDNEQFF,TGCAGCGTAGAACTCGGGCAGGGAGATAATGAGCAGTTCTTC
TRBJ2-7,12,few,TRBV20-1,.,CSARGQVSEQYF,TGCAGTGCTAGAGGCCAAGTATCCGAGCAGTACTTC
TRBJ2-7,14,many,TRBV15,.,CATSRDLGVYEQYF,TGTGCCACCAGCAGAGATCTCGGTGTGTACGAGCAGTACTTC
TRBJ2-2,14,many,TRBV7-9,.,CANERAQGTGELFF,TGTGCCAACGAGCGGGCCCAGGGCACCGGGGAGCTGTTTTTT
TRBJ2-7,16,.,TRBV5-1,.,CASSQRPTMKSYEQYF,TGCGCCAGCAGCCAACGACCAACCATGAAATCCTACGAGCAGTACTTC
TRBJ2-1,13,many,TRBV11-2,.,CASSLRGLNEQFF,TGTGCCAGCAGCTTAAGGGGACTCAATGAGCAGTTCTTC